This T cell receptor (beta chain) was captured by sequencing in a study of blood T cell repertoires in COVID-19. CDR1 and CDR2 from the germline V gene are SSHAT and FNYEAQ (reference sequence). CDR3 length: 15 residues. Seattle enrolled patients during active infection and tracked them longitudinally. Concerning this clone itself: Relative to the germline gene, one junction end is altered; a read error may explain this.

Per the study methods: Counts of nucleated cells, estimated from reference gene primer amplification, were obtained. Clones were sequenced by immunoSEQ multiplex PCR, and TCRdb holds only the in-frame ones, with some missing. The DNA was the basis for D and trimming; V, J and clone size are from that table. Here the sample spans some 160,000 clones, approximately 84% being singletons. The sample comprised peripheral blood. This chain connects TRBV7-7 to TRBJ1-2; D unclear. This clonotype originated in an elderly woman with COVID-19, enrolled during active disease. The CDR3, as DNA: TGTGCTAGCAGCCCTGTCGCCGGCGGTCCCTATGGCTACACCTTC. Protein sequence: CASSPVAGGPYGYTF.